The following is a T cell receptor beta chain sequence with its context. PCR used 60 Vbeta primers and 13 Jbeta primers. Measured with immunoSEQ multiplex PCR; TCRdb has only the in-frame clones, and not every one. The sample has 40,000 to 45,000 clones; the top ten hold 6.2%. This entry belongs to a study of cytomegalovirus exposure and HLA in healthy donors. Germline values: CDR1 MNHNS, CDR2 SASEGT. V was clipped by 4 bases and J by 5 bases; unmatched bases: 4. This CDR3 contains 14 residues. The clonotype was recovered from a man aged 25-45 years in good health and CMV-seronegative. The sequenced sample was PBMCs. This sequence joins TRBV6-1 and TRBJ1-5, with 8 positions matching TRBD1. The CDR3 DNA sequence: TGTGCCAGCAGTGGAAACAGGGGGTATCAGCCCCAGCATTTT. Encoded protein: CASSGNRGYQPQHF.